This entry features one T cell receptor beta chain sequence. The CDR3 has 15 amino acids. Trimming cost V 2 bases and J 4 bases; bases outside gene matches: 7. CDR1 is SGHRS and CDR2 is YFSETQ in the germline V gene. This entry comes from a study of shared clonotypes between healthy human individuals. CD8 cells regarded as naive lacked CD45RO, were positively chosen for CCR7, and omitted terminally differentiated effector memory CD45RA+ cells. Data came from immunoSEQ multiplex PCR; TCRdb stores just in-frame clones and leaves some out. The repertoire includes some 2,000,000 clones, about 95% of them detected once, and 0.85% to 1.2% sits in the top ten.

The chain carries TRBV5-1 and TRBJ2-7; 9 nucleotides match TRBD2. This TCR was sampled from a young man in good health. The sample consisted of naive CD8+ T cells sorted from blood. The CDR3 spells CASSFQASGIYEQYF. CDR3 DNA sequence: TGCGCCAGCAGCTTCCAGGCTAGCGGGATATACGAGCAGTACTTC.